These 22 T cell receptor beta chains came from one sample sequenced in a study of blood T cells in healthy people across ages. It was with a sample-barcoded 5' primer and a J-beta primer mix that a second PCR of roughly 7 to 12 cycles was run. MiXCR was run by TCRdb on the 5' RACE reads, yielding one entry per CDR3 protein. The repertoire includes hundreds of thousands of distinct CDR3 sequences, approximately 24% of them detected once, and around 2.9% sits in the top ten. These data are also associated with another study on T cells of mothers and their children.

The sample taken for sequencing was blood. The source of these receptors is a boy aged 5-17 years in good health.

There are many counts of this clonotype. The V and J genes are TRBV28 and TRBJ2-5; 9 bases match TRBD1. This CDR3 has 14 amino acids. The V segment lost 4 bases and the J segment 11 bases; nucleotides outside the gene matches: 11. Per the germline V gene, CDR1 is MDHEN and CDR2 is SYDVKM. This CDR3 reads CASSSLWGTGQQYF. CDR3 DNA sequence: TGTGCCAGCAGTTCTCTCTGGGGGACAGGGCAACAGTACTTC.

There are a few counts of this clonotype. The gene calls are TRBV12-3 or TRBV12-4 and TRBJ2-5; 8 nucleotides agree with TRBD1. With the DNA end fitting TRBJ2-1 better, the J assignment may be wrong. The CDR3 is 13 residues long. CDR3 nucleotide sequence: TGTGCCAGCAGTTTAGGGGTAGACAGGGGGCAGTTCTTC. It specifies CASSLGVDRGQFF.

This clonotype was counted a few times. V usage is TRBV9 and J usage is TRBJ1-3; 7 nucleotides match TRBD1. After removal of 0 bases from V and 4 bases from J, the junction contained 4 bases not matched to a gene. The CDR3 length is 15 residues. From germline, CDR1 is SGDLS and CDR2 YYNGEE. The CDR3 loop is CASSVGDSPGNTIYF. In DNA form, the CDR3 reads TGTGCCAGCAGCGTAGGGGACAGCCCGGGAAACACCATATATTTT. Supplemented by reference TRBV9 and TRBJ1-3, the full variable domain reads DSGVTQTPKHLITATGQRVTLRCSPRSGDLSVYWYQQSLDQGLQFLIQYYNGEERAKGNILERFSAQQFPDLHSELNLSSLELGDSALYFCASSVGDSPGNTIYFGEGSWLTVV.

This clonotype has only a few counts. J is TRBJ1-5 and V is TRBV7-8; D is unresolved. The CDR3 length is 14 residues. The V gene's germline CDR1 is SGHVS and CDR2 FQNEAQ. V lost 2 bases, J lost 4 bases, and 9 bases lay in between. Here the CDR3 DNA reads TGTGCCAGCAGCTTAAGTAACCGAAATCAGCCCCAGCATTTT. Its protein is CASSLSNRNQPQHF.

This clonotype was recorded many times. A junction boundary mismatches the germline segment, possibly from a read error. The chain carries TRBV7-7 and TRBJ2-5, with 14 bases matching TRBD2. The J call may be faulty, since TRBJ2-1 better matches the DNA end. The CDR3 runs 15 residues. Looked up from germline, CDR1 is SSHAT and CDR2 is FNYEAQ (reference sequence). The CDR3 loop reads CASSRLAGGLGEQFF. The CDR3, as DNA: TGTGCTAGCAGCCGACTAGCGGGGGGGCTCGGTGAGCAGTTCTTC.

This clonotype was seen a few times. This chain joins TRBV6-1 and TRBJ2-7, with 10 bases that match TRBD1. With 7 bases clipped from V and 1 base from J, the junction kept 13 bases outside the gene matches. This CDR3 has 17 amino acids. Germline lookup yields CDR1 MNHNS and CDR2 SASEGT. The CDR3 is CASMPGQGIAQSYEQYF. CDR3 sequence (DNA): TGTGCCAGCATGCCGGGACAGGGGATAGCCCAATCCTACGAGCAGTACTTC.

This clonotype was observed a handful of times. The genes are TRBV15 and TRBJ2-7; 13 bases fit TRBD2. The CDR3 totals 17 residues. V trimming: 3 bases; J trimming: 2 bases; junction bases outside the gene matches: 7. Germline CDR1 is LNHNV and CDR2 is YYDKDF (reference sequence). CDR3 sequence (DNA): TGTGCCACCAGCAGCCCCCCGGGACTAGCGGGGACCTACGAGCAGTACTTC. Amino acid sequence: CATSSPPGLAGTYEQYF. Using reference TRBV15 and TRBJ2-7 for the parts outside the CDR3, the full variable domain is DAMVIQNPRYQVTQFGKPVTLSCSQTLNHNVMYWYQQKSSQAPKLLFHYYDKDFNNEADTPDNFQSRRPNTSFCFLDIRSPGLGDTAMYLCATSSPPGLAGTYEQYFGPGTRLTVT.

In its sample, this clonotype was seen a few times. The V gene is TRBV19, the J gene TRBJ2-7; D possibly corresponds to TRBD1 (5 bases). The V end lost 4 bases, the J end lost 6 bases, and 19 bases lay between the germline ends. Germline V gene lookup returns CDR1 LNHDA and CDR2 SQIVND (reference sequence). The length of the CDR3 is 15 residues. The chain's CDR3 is CASSKIIGSQGEQYF. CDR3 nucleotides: TGTGCCAGTAGTAAGATCATAGGATCGCAGGGCGAGCAGTACTTC.

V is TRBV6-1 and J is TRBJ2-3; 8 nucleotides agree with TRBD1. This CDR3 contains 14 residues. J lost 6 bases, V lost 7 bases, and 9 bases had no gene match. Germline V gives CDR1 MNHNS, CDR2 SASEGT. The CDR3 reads CASKWDRSGDTQYF. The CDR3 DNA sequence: TGTGCCAGCAAGTGGGACAGGTCGGGCGATACGCAGTATTTT.

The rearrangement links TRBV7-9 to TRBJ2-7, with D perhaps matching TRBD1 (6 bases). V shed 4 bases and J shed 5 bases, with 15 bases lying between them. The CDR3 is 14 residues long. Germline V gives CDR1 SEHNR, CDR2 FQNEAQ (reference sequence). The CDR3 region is CASSSGTHIDEQYF. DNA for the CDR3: TGTGCCAGCAGCTCCGGGACACATATTGACGAGCAGTACTTC.

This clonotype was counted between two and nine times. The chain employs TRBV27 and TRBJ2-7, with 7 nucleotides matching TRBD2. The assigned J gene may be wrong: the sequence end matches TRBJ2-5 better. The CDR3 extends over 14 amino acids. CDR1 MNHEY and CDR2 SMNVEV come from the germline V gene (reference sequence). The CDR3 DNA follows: TGTGCCAGCAGTCCCTGGTCGGGGGGAGAGACCCAGTACTTC. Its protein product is CASSPWSGGETQYF.

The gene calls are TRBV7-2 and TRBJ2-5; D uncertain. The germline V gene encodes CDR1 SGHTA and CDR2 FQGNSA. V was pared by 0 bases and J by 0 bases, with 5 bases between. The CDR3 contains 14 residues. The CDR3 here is CASSLARNQETQYF. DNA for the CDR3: TGTGCCAGCAGCTTAGCGAGAAACCAAGAGACCCAGTACTTC.

The CDR3 sequence: CASSSSGVNEQFF. The CDR3 bases are TGTGCCAGCTCATCTTCAGGGGTGAATGAGCAGTTCTTC. V and J are TRBV18 and TRBJ2-1, with D perhaps matching TRBD1 (6 bases). The CDR3 covers 13 residues. CDR1 and CDR2 from the germline V gene are KGHSH and LQKENI. The V end lost 5 bases, the J end lost 7 bases, and 12 bases lay between the germline ends.

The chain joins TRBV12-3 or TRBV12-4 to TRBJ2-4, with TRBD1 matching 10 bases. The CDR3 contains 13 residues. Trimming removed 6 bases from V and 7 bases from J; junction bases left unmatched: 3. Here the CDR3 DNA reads TGTGCCAGCAGATTGGGACAGGGGAACATTCAGTACTTC. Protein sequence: CASRLGQGNIQYF.

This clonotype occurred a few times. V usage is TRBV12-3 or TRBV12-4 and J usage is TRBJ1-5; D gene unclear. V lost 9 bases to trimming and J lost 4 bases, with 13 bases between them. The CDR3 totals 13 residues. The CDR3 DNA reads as TGTGCCAGTAGCCCCCTTCCAAATCAGCCCCAGCATTTT. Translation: CASSPLPNQPQHF.

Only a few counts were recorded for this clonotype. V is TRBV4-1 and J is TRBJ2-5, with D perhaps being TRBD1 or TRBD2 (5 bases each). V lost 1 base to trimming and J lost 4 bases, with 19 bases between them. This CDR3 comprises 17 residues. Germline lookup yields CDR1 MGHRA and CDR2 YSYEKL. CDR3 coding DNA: TGCGCCAGCAGCCAAGTGGGGACGGGTACTTGGGGAGAGACCCAGTACTTC. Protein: CASSQVGTGTWGETQYF.

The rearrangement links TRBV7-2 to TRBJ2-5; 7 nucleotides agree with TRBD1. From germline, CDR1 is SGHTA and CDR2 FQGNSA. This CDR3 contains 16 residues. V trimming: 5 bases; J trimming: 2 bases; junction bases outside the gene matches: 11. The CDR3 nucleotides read TGTGCCAGCAGCCTGGTCTCGGGACAGCCACAAGAGACCCAGTACTTC. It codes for CASSLVSGQPQETQYF.

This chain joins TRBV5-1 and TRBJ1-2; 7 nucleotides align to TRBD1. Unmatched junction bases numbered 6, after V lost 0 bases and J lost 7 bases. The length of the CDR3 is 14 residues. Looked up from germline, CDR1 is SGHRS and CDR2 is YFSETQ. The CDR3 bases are TGCGCCAGCAGCTTGGCGACAGGGCTTGGTGGCTACACCTTC. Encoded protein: CASSLATGLGGYTF.

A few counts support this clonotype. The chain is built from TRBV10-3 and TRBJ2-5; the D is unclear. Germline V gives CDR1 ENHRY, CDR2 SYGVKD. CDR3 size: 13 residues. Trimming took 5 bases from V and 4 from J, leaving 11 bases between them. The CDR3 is CAISKTGGETQYF. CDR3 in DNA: TGTGCCATCAGTAAGACGGGCGGAGAGACCCAGTACTTC.

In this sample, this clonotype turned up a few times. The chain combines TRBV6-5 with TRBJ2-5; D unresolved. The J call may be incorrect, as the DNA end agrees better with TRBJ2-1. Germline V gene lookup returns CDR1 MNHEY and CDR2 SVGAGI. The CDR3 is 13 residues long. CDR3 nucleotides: TGTGCCAGCAGTTATACGGCCCTAGGCGAGCAGTTCTTC. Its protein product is CASSYTALGEQFF.

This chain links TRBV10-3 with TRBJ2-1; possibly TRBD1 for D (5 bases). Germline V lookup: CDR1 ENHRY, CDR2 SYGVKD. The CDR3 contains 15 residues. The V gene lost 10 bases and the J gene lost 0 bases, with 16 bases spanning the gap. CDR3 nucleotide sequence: TGTGCCACGACAGCCCTCGACCCCTCCTACAATGAGCAGTTCTTC. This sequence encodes CATTALDPSYNEQFF.

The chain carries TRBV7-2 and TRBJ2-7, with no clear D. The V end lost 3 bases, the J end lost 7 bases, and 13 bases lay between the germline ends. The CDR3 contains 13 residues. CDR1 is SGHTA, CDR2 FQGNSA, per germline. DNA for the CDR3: TGTGCCAGCAGCTTGAGCACAGCTAGGGAGCAGTACTTC. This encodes CASSLSTAREQYF.